Shown below are 12 T cell receptor beta chains from a single sample sequenced in a study of blood T cell repertoires in COVID-19. Sequencing was performed with immunoSEQ multiplex PCR; in TCRdb, only in-frame clones are kept and a portion is missing. The table includes roughly 150,000 clones, 81% detected once. What was sequenced was PBMCs or T cells enriched from blood (not recorded which). These receptors all come from a middle-aged woman with acute COVID-19.

The chain links TRBV4-1 to TRBJ2-1; weak D call: TRBD1 (6 bases). The CDR3 is made up of 13 amino acids. Deletions cut 8 bases from V and 9 bases from J, with 17 bases between. CDR1 is MGHRA and CDR2 is YSYEKL in the germline V gene. The CDR3 spells CASGRGPRGEQFF. As DNA, the CDR3 is TGCGCCAGCGGACGGGGCCCCAGGGGTGAGCAGTTCTTC.

The V gene is TRBV5-8, the J gene TRBJ2-5, with TRBD2 as a possible D gene (5 bases). The V and J ends lost 0 bases and 5 bases respectively, with 11 bases between them. CDR1 and CDR2 from the germline V gene are SGHTS and YDEGEE. The CDR3 spans 14 residues. CDR3 in amino acids: CASSLDSGWETQYF. Written as DNA, the CDR3 is TGTGCCAGCAGCTTGGATTCGGGGTGGGAGACCCAGTACTTC.

This chain connects TRBV6-5 to TRBJ2-1; D might be TRBD1 (5 bases). Germline loops: CDR1 MNHEY, CDR2 SVGAGI. V lost 1 base and J 5 bases, leaving 9 bases between the germline ends. The CDR3 extends over 14 amino acids. The CDR3, as DNA: TGTGCCAGCAGTTACTTGGGGCCGAACAATGAGCAGTTCTTC. It yields the protein CASSYLGPNNEQFF.

The V call is TRBV2, the J call TRBJ1-6; 9 bases agree with TRBD1. Germline V gene lookup returns CDR1 SNHLY and CDR2 FYNNEI. CDR3 length: 16 amino acids. V lost 4 bases, J lost 7 bases, and 8 bases stayed unmatched. The CDR3 DNA is TGTGCCAGCAGTGTGGGACAGGGCCCCTGGAATTCACCCCTCCACTTT. It is translated as CASSVGQGPWNSPLHF.

The V gene is TRBV27, the J gene TRBJ2-2, with 9 positions matching TRBD2. The germline V gene encodes CDR1 MNHEY and CDR2 SMNVEV (reference sequence). Losses at the gene ends were 3 bases for V and 7 bases for J; bases not matched to a gene: 6. The CDR3 covers 15 residues. The CDR3 spells CASSFASGISGELFF. CDR3 in DNA: TGTGCCAGCAGTTTTGCTAGCGGGATAAGCGGGGAGCTGTTTTTT.

This clone was found a few times. The J gene is TRBJ1-1, the V gene TRBV7-9; D gene ambiguous. The CDR3 spans 11 residues. The germline V and J ends were trimmed by 4 bases and 6 bases, with 6 bases remaining between them. Looked up from germline, CDR1 is SEHNR and CDR2 is FQNEAQ (reference sequence). CDR3 sequence: CASSSFSEAFF. The CDR3 DNA reads as TGTGCCAGCAGCTCGTTTTCTGAAGCTTTCTTT.

The rearrangement uses TRBV11-1 and TRBJ2-1; 8 nucleotides line up with TRBD2. The CDR3 length is 15 residues. Germline V gene lookup returns CDR1 SGHAT and CDR2 FQDESV (reference sequence). J lost 4 bases, V lost 1 base, and 3 bases had no gene match. CDR3 amino acids: CASSLGLAIYNEQFF. DNA of the CDR3: TGTGCCAGCAGCTTAGGACTAGCGATTTACAATGAGCAGTTCTTC.

J is TRBJ1-6 and V is TRBV6-5; tentatively, D is TRBD1 (6 bases). The germline gives CDR1 MNHEY, CDR2 SVGAGI. Trimming removed 3 bases at V and 9 bases at J, with 9 bases between. The CDR3 has 13 amino acids. This chain's CDR3 is CASSYNRVSPLHF. In DNA form, the CDR3 reads TGTGCCAGCAGTTATAACAGGGTTTCACCCCTCCACTTT.

This chain links TRBV3-1 (or the pseudogene TRBV3-2) with TRBJ2-1, with no clear D. The CDR3 runs to 14 residues. Germline CDR1 reads LGHDT; CDR2 reads YNNKEL (reference sequence). Between the trimmed V and J ends, which lost 1 base and 8 bases, there was a span of 12 bases. The CDR3 sequence: CASSQGYAGDEQFF. DNA of the CDR3: TGTGCCAGCAGCCAAGGCTACGCCGGAGATGAGCAGTTCTTC.

The chain is built from TRBV4-1 and TRBJ2-7, with 8 bases that match TRBD2. V dropped 5 bases and J dropped 2; count of bases not matched to a gene: 8. Germline CDR1 reads MGHRA; CDR2 reads YSYEKL. The CDR3 is 15 amino acids. This chain's CDR3 is CASSYGLAETYEQYF. The CDR3 coding sequence is TGCGCCAGCAGCTACGGACTAGCCGAGACCTACGAGCAGTACTTC.

This chain's CDR3 is CASSMGETNVGGYTF. The CDR3 DNA is TGTGCCAGTAGTATGGGCGAAACGAACGTCGGTGGCTACACCTTC. The chain couples TRBV19 to TRBJ1-2, with D unclear. Germline CDR1 and CDR2: LNHDA and SQIVND (reference sequence). The V end was cut by 3 bases, the J end by 7 bases, with 18 bases between. This CDR3 is built from 15 residues.

The V gene is TRBV19, the J gene TRBJ1-4, with 10 bases that match TRBD1. Looked up from germline, CDR1 is LNHDA and CDR2 is SQIVND (reference sequence). V gave up 4 bases and J gave up 8 bases; unmatched junction bases: 7. This CDR3 comprises 15 residues. The CDR3 DNA follows: TGTGCCAGTAGTACCCTGGGACAGGGGAGGGAAAAACTGTTTTTT. Protein sequence: CASSTLGQGREKLFF.